This TCR beta chain was retrieved from a study of blood T cell repertoires in COVID-19. On the study more broadly: T cells, B-cell-depleted T cells, or PBMCs provided the cDNA or gDNA that served as material.

Clones were read by immunoSEQ multiplex PCR, and TCRdb kept only the in-frame ones, dropping some. Of roughly 250,000 clones listed, more than 75% are singletons. The CDR3 totals 16 residues. J was trimmed by 0 bases and V by 6 bases; bases with no gene match: 5. From germline, CDR1 is WNHNN and CDR2 SYGVQD (reference sequence). Cohort allocation depended upon clinical history that participants reported. The receptor was isolated from a woman in her thirties or forties with acute COVID-19. The sequenced sample consisted of PBMCs or T cells enriched from blood (not recorded which). The chain carries TRBV10-1 and TRBJ2-1; TRBD1 matches 10 bases. CDR3: CASSPGTGASYNEQFF. In nucleotides, the CDR3 is TGCGCCAGCAGCCCCGGGACAGGGGCCTCCTACAATGAGCAGTTCTTC.